The rows below give T cell receptor beta chains drawn from one sample of a study of blood T cell repertoires in COVID-19. Data came from immunoSEQ multiplex PCR; TCRdb stores just in-frame clones and leaves some out. The sample contains around 100,000 clones, about 90% of which appear only once. The sample was peripheral blood. These receptors all stem from a man between 45 and 60 years old with acute or convalescent COVID-19. CDR3s include the opening cysteine and the closing phenylalanine or tryptophan. The order of the fields is J gene, V gene, D gene, clone size, CDR3 protein, CDR3 DNA. D genes are given only for firm matches. Not all rows give a size; the values are once, few, many and, for expanded clones, a class.

j_call: TRBJ2-2; v_call: TRBV7-9; d_call: NA; clone_size: few; cdr3_aa: CASGATGELFF; cdr3_nt: TGTGCCAGCGGAGCAACCGGGGAGCTGTTTTTT
j_call: TRBJ2-7; v_call: TRBV7-2; d_call: NA; clone_size: once; cdr3_aa: CASSFNTNYEQYF; cdr3_nt: TGTGCCAGCAGCTTTAACACCAACTACGAGCAGTACTTC
j_call: TRBJ2-7; v_call: TRBV10-3; d_call: NA; clone_size: NA; cdr3_aa: CAIRGDSSSYEQYF; cdr3_nt: TGTGCCATCAGAGGCGACAGCAGCTCCTACGAGCAGTACTTC
j_call: TRBJ2-1; v_call: TRBV4-2; d_call: TRBD2; clone_size: NA; cdr3_aa: CASSLGTSGSFREQFF; cdr3_nt: TGTGCCAGCAGCCTGGGGACTAGCGGGAGTTTCCGGGAGCAGTTCTTC
j_call: TRBJ1-6; v_call: TRBV29-1; d_call: TRBD1; clone_size: once; cdr3_aa: CSVGTGTDNSPLHF; cdr3_nt: TGCAGCGTCGGGACAGGGACTGATAATTCACCCCTCCACTTT
j_call: TRBJ2-7; v_call: TRBV6-5; d_call: TRBD1; clone_size: NA; cdr3_aa: CASSYGQGVRKQYF; cdr3_nt: TGTGCCAGCAGTTACGGACAGGGGGTTCGGAAGCAGTACTTC
j_call: TRBJ2-7; v_call: TRBV2; d_call: NA; clone_size: once; cdr3_aa: CASSVDSYEQYF; cdr3_nt: TGTGCCAGCAGTGTTGACAGCTACGAGCAGTACTTC
j_call: TRBJ1-2; v_call: TRBV5-3; d_call: TRBD1; clone_size: NA; cdr3_aa: CARSLTETGRGYTF; cdr3_nt: TGTGCCAGAAGCTTGACCGAGACAGGGCGGGGCTACACCTTC
j_call: TRBJ2-7; v_call: TRBV5-1; d_call: NA; clone_size: NA; cdr3_aa: CASSSTPGGLSYEQYF; cdr3_nt: TGCGCCAGCAGCTCGACCCCAGGTGGCCTCTCCTACGAGCAGTACTTC
j_call: TRBJ2-2; v_call: TRBV7-9; d_call: TRBD2; clone_size: NA; cdr3_aa: CASSPIRLAGGIGELFF; cdr3_nt: TGTGCCAGCAGCCCCATTCGACTAGCGGGAGGGATCGGGGAGCTGTTTTTT
j_call: TRBJ2-2; v_call: TRBV4-1; d_call: TRBD1; clone_size: NA; cdr3_aa: CASSHLIRDRDTGELFF; cdr3_nt: TGCGCCAGCAGCCACCTTATCCGGGACAGGGACACCGGGGAGCTGTTTTTT
j_call: TRBJ1-1; v_call: TRBV27; d_call: TRBD1; clone_size: once; cdr3_aa: CASSKQGRRDEAFF; cdr3_nt: TGTGCCAGCAGCAAACAGGGGCGCCGGGACGAAGCTTTCTTT
j_call: TRBJ1-5; v_call: TRBV25-1; d_call: NA; clone_size: NA; cdr3_aa: CASSESSRGQPQHF; cdr3_nt: TGTGCCAGCAGCGAGTCTAGCCGCGGGCAGCCCCAGCATTTT
j_call: TRBJ2-3; v_call: TRBV5-1; d_call: TRBD2; clone_size: NA; cdr3_aa: CASSRGLAGGDDTQYF; cdr3_nt: TGCGCCAGCAGCCGTGGACTAGCGGGAGGGGATGATACGCAGTATTTT
j_call: TRBJ1-6; v_call: TRBV27; d_call: NA; clone_size: NA; cdr3_aa: CASSFRQENSPLHF; cdr3_nt: TGTGCCAGCAGTTTTCGACAGGAGAATTCACCCCTCCACTTT
j_call: TRBJ2-1; v_call: TRBV6-6; d_call: NA; clone_size: NA; cdr3_aa: CASSPIGVGGNEQFF; cdr3_nt: TGTGCCAGCAGCCCTATAGGGGTCGGTGGCAATGAGCAGTTCTTC
j_call: TRBJ1-6; v_call: TRBV7-9; d_call: NA; clone_size: NA; cdr3_aa: CASSLAGGQSSPLHF; cdr3_nt: TGTGCCAGCAGCTTAGCGGGGGGTCAATCTTCACCCCTCCACTTT
j_call: TRBJ1-5; v_call: TRBV27; d_call: TRBD1; clone_size: NA; cdr3_aa: CASSLTGMNQPQHF; cdr3_nt: TGTGCCAGCAGTTTGACAGGGATGAATCAGCCCCAGCATTTT
j_call: TRBJ2-2; v_call: TRBV30; d_call: NA; clone_size: once; cdr3_aa: CAWDYTGELFF; cdr3_nt: TGTGCCTGGGACTACACCGGGGAGCTGTTTTTT
j_call: TRBJ1-4; v_call: TRBV28; d_call: TRBD1; clone_size: NA; cdr3_aa: CASSLQLGQGGFF; cdr3_nt: TGTGCCAGCAGTTTACAGTTGGGGCAGGGGGGTTTTTTT
j_call: TRBJ2-1; v_call: TRBV30; d_call: TRBD1; clone_size: NA; cdr3_aa: CAWRTGTGIISVSYNEQFF; cdr3_nt: TGTGCCTGGAGGACCGGGACAGGGATAATCTCCGTCTCCTACAATGAGCAGTTCTTC
j_call: TRBJ1-1; v_call: TRBV19; d_call: NA; clone_size: NA; cdr3_aa: CASGRFEAFF; cdr3_nt: TGTGCCAGTGGGCGTTTCGAGGCTTTCTTT
j_call: TRBJ2-7; v_call: TRBV28; d_call: TRBD1; clone_size: NA; cdr3_aa: CASSLTGGHYEQYF; cdr3_nt: TGTGCCAGCAGTTTGACAGGGGGGCACTACGAGCAGTACTTC
j_call: TRBJ1-3; v_call: TRBV4-1; d_call: NA; clone_size: NA; cdr3_aa: CASSQGPGSGNTIYF; cdr3_nt: TGCGCCAGCAGCCAAGGGCCGGGCTCTGGAAACACCATATATTTT
j_call: TRBJ2-7; v_call: TRBV29-1; d_call: TRBD2; clone_size: NA; cdr3_aa: CSVRTTSGSYEQYF; cdr3_nt: TGCAGCGTTCGAACGACTAGCGGGAGTTACGAGCAGTACTTC
j_call: TRBJ2-7; v_call: TRBV30; d_call: NA; clone_size: NA; cdr3_aa: CAWSPPVPYYEQYF; cdr3_nt: TGTGCCTGGAGCCCGCCCGTCCCCTACTACGAGCAGTACTTC
j_call: TRBJ2-3; v_call: TRBV5-1; d_call: TRBD1; clone_size: NA; cdr3_aa: CASSGTGGDTQYF; cdr3_nt: TGCGCCAGCAGCGGGACAGGGGGGGATACGCAGTATTTT